These 24 T cell receptor beta chains were all obtained from the same sample, sequenced in a study of T cells after yellow fever vaccination. TCRdb passed the 5' RACE reads through MiXCR, listing each CDR3 protein once. The sample contains roughly 94,000 distinct CDR3 sequences, about 8.2% of which appear only once. The sequences come from CD8+ T cells not binding an NS4B(214-222) dextramer, sorted from PBMCs, collected less than 18 days after the first yellow fever vaccination. The receptors originated from a man aged 18 to 29 who received the YFV17D yellow fever vaccine.

This clonotype turned up a few times. The V gene is TRBV7-3, the J gene TRBJ2-1, with D possibly called TRBD1 or TRBD2 (5 bases each). This CDR3 region has 15 residues. V was clipped by 2 bases and J by 6 bases, with 14 bases between them. Germline V gene data show CDR1 as SGHTA and CDR2 as FQGTGA. CDR3 nucleotides: TGTGCCAGCAGCTTAGGATCGGGGCGGGTCAATGAGCAGTTCTTC. This translates into CASSLGSGRVNEQFF.

A note on this clonotype: A much bigger clone sits one base away, suggesting this may be a read error. DNA of the CDR3: TGTGCCAGCAGTGTGGGACTACAGGTGAAGACTGAAGCTTTCTTT. Protein product: CASSVGLQVKTEAFF. V is TRBV6-2 or TRBV6-3 and J is TRBJ1-1, with D possibly being TRBD1 (5 bases). The germline V gene has CDR1 MNHEY and CDR2 SVGEGT. The CDR3 length is 15 residues.

This clonotype was detected a few times. The chain joins TRBV4-1 to TRBJ2-2; D ambiguous. The germline gives CDR1 MGHRA, CDR2 YSYEKL. V lost 5 bases to trimming and J lost 8 bases, with 15 bases between them. This CDR3 contains 14 residues. CDR3 residues: CASSNGPGGGELFF. The CDR3 DNA follows: TGCGCCAGCAGCAATGGGCCAGGTGGAGGGGAGCTGTTTTTT.

This clonotype came up many times. The chain links TRBV20-1 to TRBJ2-2, with 12 bases that match TRBD1. Trimming removed 1 base from V and 4 bases from J; junction bases left unmatched: 4. CDR1 and CDR2 from the germline V gene are DFQATT and SNEGSKA (reference sequence). This CDR3 comprises 16 residues. CDR3 in DNA: TGCAGTGCTAGAGTACCGGGACAGGGGGCCACCGGGGAGCTGTTTTTT. It is translated as CSARVPGQGATGELFF.

In its sample, this clonotype was seen many times. This chain uses TRBV25-1 with TRBJ2-2; TRBD1 might be the D (6 bases). The V and J ends lost 4 bases and 2 bases respectively, with 11 bases between them. The germline V gene has CDR1 MGHDK and CDR2 SYGVNS. The CDR3 loop spans 15 amino acids. CDR3 coding DNA: TGTGCCAGCAGTGGAAACAGGGACAACACCGGGGAGCTGTTTTTT. Its translation: CASSGNRDNTGELFF.

The chain couples TRBV12-3 or TRBV12-4 to TRBJ2-2, with D hard to call. Between the trimmed V and J ends, which lost 2 bases and 2 bases, there was a span of 9 bases. The length of the CDR3 is 15 residues. This CDR3 is CASSLFGHNTGELFF. The CDR3 bases are TGTGCCAGCAGTTTATTCGGGCACAACACCGGGGAGCTGTTTTTT.

This clonotype was seen more than once but under ten times. The chain is built from TRBV11-3 and TRBJ2-1; D unresolved. Germline V gene lookup returns CDR1 SGHNT and CDR2 YENEEA. CDR3 length: 17 amino acids. V shed 1 base and J shed 0 bases, with 13 bases lying between them. The CDR3 coding sequence is TGTGCCAGCAGCTTAGGTCCCACCCTGAGCTCCTACAATGAGCAGTTCTTC. It is translated as CASSLGPTLSSYNEQFF.

This clonotype was counted only a few times. The rearrangement joins TRBV5-5 to TRBJ2-1, with a weak D call TRBD2 (7 bases). The CDR3 spans 15 residues. V lost 2 bases, J lost 8 bases, and 17 bases lay in between. The germline V gene encodes CDR1 SGHKS and CDR2 YYEKEE (reference sequence). DNA of the CDR3: TGTGCCAGCAGCTTATGGGGGGGGGCCGGGGATGAGCAGTTCTTC. It codes for CASSLWGGAGDEQFF.

This clonotype was detected ten times or more. The chain uses TRBV21-1 and TRBJ2-1. TRBV21-1 is an annotated pseudogene. CDR3 length: 12 amino acids. CDR3 residues: CASSKNRNEQFF. The CDR3 DNA reads TGTGCCAGCAGCAAAAATCGCAATGAGCAGTTCTTC.

V and J are TRBV5-6 and TRBJ1-5, with D unclear. Trimming removed 1 base at V and 5 bases at J, with 13 bases between. The CDR3 is made up of 15 amino acids. Per germline, CDR1 SGHDT and CDR2 YYEEEE. The CDR3 sequence: CASSLYESWDQPQHF. The CDR3 nucleotides read TGTGCCAGCAGCTTGTATGAATCTTGGGATCAGCCCCAGCATTTT.

This clonotype was seen a few times. The chain has TRBV11-2 and TRBJ2-1; weak D call: TRBD2 (6 bases). Deletions cut 5 bases from V and 4 bases from J, with 15 bases between. The CDR3 covers 15 residues. CDR1 and CDR2 from the germline V gene are SGHAT and FQNNGV. This CDR3 is CASSGEGGLYNEQFF. CDR3 in DNA: TGTGCCAGCAGCGGAGAGGGAGGTCTGTACAATGAGCAGTTCTTC. The variable domain in full, with the rest retrieved from reference TRBV11-2 and TRBJ2-1, is EAGVAQSPRYKIIEKRQSVAFWCNPISGHATLYWYQQILGQGPKLLIQFQNNGVVDDSQLPKDRFSAERLKGVDSTLKIQPAKLEDSAVYLCASSGEGGLYNEQFFGPGTRLTVL.

This clonotype was seen at least ten times. The rearrangement uses TRBV24-1 and TRBJ2-1; tentative D call: TRBD2 (6 bases). The V end lost 7 bases, the J end lost 0 bases, and 12 bases lay between the germline ends. This CDR3 is 15 amino acids long. CDR1 is KGHDR and CDR2 is SFDVKD in the germline V gene. The CDR3 sequence is CATSAGRSSYNEQFF. The CDR3, as DNA: TGTGCCACCAGCGCTGGGAGGAGCTCCTACAATGAGCAGTTCTTC.

V gene TRBV6-2 or TRBV6-3 combines with J gene TRBJ2-1; TRBD2 matches at 11 bases. CDR3 length equals 15 residues. CDR1 is MNHEY and CDR2 is SVGEGT in the germline V gene. The ends lost 2 bases at V and 7 bases at J; junction bases unmatched: 4. The CDR3 DNA follows: TGTGCCAGCAGTTACCCGGCTAGCGGGGGGAATGAGCAGTTCTTC. Encoded protein: CASSYPASGGNEQFF.

This clonotype was seen only a few times. The chain employs TRBV6-1 and TRBJ2-2, with 7 bases lining up with TRBD1. Trimming removed 5 bases from V and 7 bases from J; junction bases left unmatched: 7. CDR1 is MNHNS, CDR2 SASEGT, per germline. The CDR3 runs 14 residues. The CDR3 spells CASSKGALGGELFF. The CDR3 DNA follows: TGTGCCAGCAGTAAGGGGGCGCTGGGCGGGGAGCTGTTTTTT.

Of note for this clonotype: Germline is not matched at one junction end, which may reflect a read error. The chain is built from TRBV6-5 and TRBJ1-1; unclear D gene. The CDR3 spans 17 residues. CDR1 MNHEY and CDR2 SVGAGI come from the germline V gene. In DNA form, the CDR3 reads TGTGCCAACAGTTACTCGGTTCTCTCTGGTCCGAACACTGAAGCTTTCTTT. This translates into CANSYSVLSGPNTEAFF.

This clonotype occurred a few times. The V gene is TRBV11-2, the J gene TRBJ2-2, with D possibly matching TRBD2 (6 bases). Germline V gene data show CDR1 as SGHAT and CDR2 as FQNNGV. This CDR3 contains 17 residues. The ends were cut back, 0 bases at V and 5 bases at J, with 16 bases in the middle. As DNA, the CDR3 is TGTGCCAGCAGCTTAGAAGGGATCGGGGGAGGAACCGGGGAGCTGTTTTTT. As protein: CASSLEGIGGGTGELFF.

CDR3 DNA: TGTGCCAGTAGTCTACAGCGGACAGTTACAGGCTACACCTTC. This sequence encodes CASSLQRTVTGYTF. The chain employs TRBV19 and TRBJ1-2, with D perhaps TRBD1 (6 bases). CDR1 LNHDA and CDR2 SQIVND come from the germline V gene (reference sequence). V was clipped by 5 bases and J by 8 bases, with 18 bases between them. This CDR3 spans 14 amino acids.

This clonotype was counted between two and nine times. CDR3 protein: CASSPPGTGALYEQYF. The CDR3 DNA reads as TGTGCCAGCTCACCCCCTGGGACAGGGGCCCTCTACGAGCAGTACTTC. V and J are TRBV18 and TRBJ2-7, with 10 bases aligning to TRBD1. Germline CDR1 is KGHSH and CDR2 is LQKENI. There are 16 residues in the CDR3. After removal of 3 bases from V and 3 bases from J, the junction contained 8 bases not matched to a gene.

This clonotype was seen more than once but under ten times. The genes are TRBV4-1 and TRBJ1-1; D may be TRBD1 (5 bases). CDR1 is MGHRA, CDR2 YSYEKL, per germline. V shed 0 bases and J shed 5 bases, with 10 bases lying between them. This CDR3 is built from 14 residues. CDR3 amino acids: CASSQEGGRTEAFF. CDR3 coding DNA: TGCGCCAGCAGCCAAGAGGGGGGGAGGACTGAAGCTTTCTTT.

The chain carries TRBV5-4 and TRBJ2-5; 9 nucleotides match TRBD2. The germline CDR1 and CDR2 sequences are SGHNT and YYREEE (reference sequence). The CDR3 consists of 16 residues. After removal of 4 bases from V and 9 bases from J, the junction contained 16 bases not matched to a gene. CDR3 in amino acids: CASSRAPLWRGGPQYF. The CDR3 nucleotides are TGTGCCAGCAGCCGCGCTCCGTTGTGGCGGGGGGGCCCCCAGTACTTC.

This clonotype occurred a few times. The chain links TRBV6-5 to TRBJ1-3; D is ambiguous. V dropped 4 bases and J dropped 1 base, with 11 bases sitting between them. The CDR3 is 15 amino acids. Germline-derived CDR1 and CDR2 are MNHEY and SVGAGI. CDR3 sequence (DNA): TGTGCCAGCAGTTCCCTTATGGCATCTGGAAACACCATATATTTT. It encodes CASSSLMASGNTIYF.

The chain has TRBV5-1 and TRBJ1-1, with D hard to call. Between the trimmed V and J ends, which lost 1 base and 0 bases, there was a span of 7 bases. Per germline, CDR1 SGHRS and CDR2 YFSETQ. The CDR3 is 14 residues long. CDR3 DNA: TGCGCCAGCAGCTTGCTCCGGATGAACACTGAAGCTTTCTTT. Translating it yields CASSLLRMNTEAFF.

This clonotype was seen more than once but under ten times. This chain joins TRBV5-4 and TRBJ2-1, with TRBD1 as a possible D gene (6 bases). Trimming took 0 bases from V and 7 from J, leaving 8 bases between them. Germline V lookup: CDR1 SGHNT, CDR2 YYREEE (reference sequence). The CDR3 is 13 residues long. CDR3 bases: TGTGCCAGCAGCTTGGGGACAGTAAATGAGCAGTTCTTC. This translates into CASSLGTVNEQFF.

This clonotype was seen more than once but under ten times. The chain employs TRBV6-5 and TRBJ2-1, with 13 bases fitting TRBD2. The CDR3 covers 18 residues. CDR1 MNHEY and CDR2 SVGAGI come from the germline V gene. The J segment lost 4 bases and the V segment lost 3 bases, leaving 9 bases of the junction unmatched. The CDR3 spells CASSYGLAGAFYYNEQFF. CDR3 DNA sequence: TGTGCCAGCAGTTATGGACTAGCGGGGGCCTTTTATTACAATGAGCAGTTCTTC.